This T cell receptor beta chain was profiled in a study of T cell changes during pregnancy in multiple sclerosis. The ends were cut back, 5 bases at V and 7 bases at J, with 12 bases in the middle. This CDR3 region has 14 residues. Germline lookup yields CDR1 ENHRY and CDR2 SYGVKD. This clone occurred a few times. Repertoires were generated with immunoSEQ multiplex PCR, while TCRdb's copy carries only in-frame clones and drops some. The sample consists of about 40,000 clones, 87% of them appearing once. The starting material was CD4+ T cells from peripheral blood mononuclear cells, obtained after pregnancy. This clonotype was obtained from a female donor with multiple sclerosis, enrolled in a pregnancy study. The V gene is TRBV10-3, the J gene TRBJ1-6, with D possibly TRBD1 on 5 matching bases. CDR3 in amino acids: CAISWGLANSPLHF. CDR3 in DNA: TGTGCCATCAGTTGGGGACTCGCCAATTCACCCCTCCACTTT.